This record concerns one T cell receptor (beta chain) sequence. Its specificity is unknown. The data are from a study of blood T cells in healthy people across ages. Whole-study context: Every two T cells gave about one barcoded beta molecule via template switching. Study-level points and caveats: Whereas aged donors had fewer naive CD4+ cells, long-lived donors had more of them and higher diversity.

Researchers collected approximately 9.5 milliliters of peripheral blood from every single donor. The CDR3 has 15 amino acids. V shed 3 bases and J shed 2 bases, with 10 bases lying between them. Looked up from germline, CDR1 is MNHNS and CDR2 is SASEGT. Together with a sample-barcoded 5' primer, a J-beta primer mix was included in a second PCR lasting roughly 7 to 11 cycles. Using its own MiXCR run on the 5' RACE reads, TCRdb lists one record per CDR3 protein. Of roughly 1.7 million distinct CDR3 sequences listed, about 35% are singletons. J is TRBJ1-4 and V is TRBV6-1; perhaps TRBD1 as D (6 bases). This TCR derives from a woman aged 25 to 39 in good health. Sample: blood. The CDR3 protein is CASSDRGGTNEKLFF. The CDR3 DNA follows: TGTGCCAGCAGTGACAGGGGAGGCACTAATGAAAAACTGTTTTTT.